This paragraph reports one TCR beta chain. Its antigen is unknown. The input lacks base qualities; no much larger clone sits a single base away. The library came from the immunoSEQ multiplex PCR assay. As stored in TCRdb, this immuneACCESS dataset retains in-frame rearrangements with V and J assigned. A fraction of the clones does not appear; measured against another copy, unresolved V genes explain less than half of the discrepancy, and the remainder lacks a known reason. The sample profile shows tens of thousands of clones; about 93% of them were found once. 0.2% to 0.3% of the sample is in the top ten clones. There are 16 amino acids in the CDR3, from cysteine to phenylalanine inclusive. The entry retains the CDR3 DNA only, 48 bases that are in frame from base 1. V is clipped by 4 bases and J by 0 bases, and the sequence between their germline boundaries is 16 bases long. CDR1 and CDR2, looked up from the germline V gene, are SGHRS and YFSETQ.

This entry belongs to a study of T cell changes during pregnancy in multiple sclerosis (dated by TCRdb to 2018 to 2020). As for the study more broadly: In women with multiple sclerosis, the researchers looked at how the T cell repertoire shifted as pregnancy progressed.

The source is a female donor with multiple sclerosis, enrolled in a pregnancy study. In this chain, TRBV5-1 is recombined with TRBJ1-1; no confident D gene assignment can be made. Sample: CD4+ T cells from peripheral blood mononuclear cells, taken in the second trimester of pregnancy. The sequenced DNA is TGCGCCAGCAGCGCGGGGTTGGACGGATTGAACACTGAAGCTTTCTTT. It translates as CASSAGLDGLNTEAFF.